This T cell receptor (beta chain) was recovered during a study of blood T cells in healthy people across ages. Germline CDR1 and CDR2: ENHRY and SYGVKD. The germline V and J ends were trimmed by 10 bases and 5 bases, with 15 bases remaining between them. There are 13 residues in the CDR3. Then a second PCR, running roughly 7 to 11 cycles, was carried out with a sample-barcoded 5' primer and a J-beta primer mix. TCRdb passed the 5' RACE reads through MiXCR, listing each CDR3 protein once. There are 800,000 to 950,000 distinct CDR3 sequences in the sample; almost 30% occur only once, and roughly 10% lies in the top ten. This clonotype was counted only a few times. This sample also appeared in a second study, on T cells of mothers and their children.

This clonotype originated in a woman between 35 and 50 years old in good health. The chain is built from TRBV10-3 and TRBJ1-5; unclear D gene. The sequencing sample was made of blood. The CDR3 loop is CATRGGFDQPQHF. CDR3 coding DNA: TGTGCCACTCGGGGAGGGTTTGATCAGCCCCAGCATTTT.